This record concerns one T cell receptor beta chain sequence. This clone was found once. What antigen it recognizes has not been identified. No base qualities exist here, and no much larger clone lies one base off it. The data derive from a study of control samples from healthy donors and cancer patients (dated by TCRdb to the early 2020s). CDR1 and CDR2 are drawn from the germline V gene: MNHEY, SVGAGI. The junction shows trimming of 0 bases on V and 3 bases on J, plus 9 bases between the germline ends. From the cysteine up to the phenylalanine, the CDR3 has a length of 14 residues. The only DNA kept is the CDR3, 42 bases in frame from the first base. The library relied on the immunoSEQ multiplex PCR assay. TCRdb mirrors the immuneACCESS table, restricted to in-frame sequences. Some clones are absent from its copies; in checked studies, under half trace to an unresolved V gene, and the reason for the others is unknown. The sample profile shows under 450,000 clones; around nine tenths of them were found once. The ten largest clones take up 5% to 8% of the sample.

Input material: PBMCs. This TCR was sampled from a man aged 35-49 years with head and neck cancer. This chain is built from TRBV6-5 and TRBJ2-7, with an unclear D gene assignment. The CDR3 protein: CASSYSNQVYEQYF. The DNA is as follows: TGTGCCAGCAGTTACTCGAACCAGGTCTACGAGCAGTACTTC.